The TCR beta chain under discussion was sequenced for a study of T cells in tuberculosis. CDR3 length equals 15 residues. Germline lookup yields CDR1 SGHTA and CDR2 FQGNSA. Trimming removed 0 bases from V and 7 bases from J, with 12 bases in between. This clone was seen a single time. Data came from immunoSEQ multiplex PCR; TCRdb stores just in-frame clones and leaves some out. The sample holds 30,000 to 35,000 clones; roughly nine tenths are singletons and the top ten take about 2.2%. The receptor's source is a donor between 10 and 35 years old with latent tuberculosis or without tuberculosis infection. The chain couples TRBV7-2 to TRBJ1-4, with unresolved D. Sequenced: PBMCs. This CDR3 is CASSLASGRSEKLFF. In DNA, the CDR3 is TGTGCCAGCAGCTTAGCCTCGGGTAGGAGTGAAAAACTGTTTTTT.